The 20 T cell receptor beta chains below all came from one sample that was sequenced in a study of regulatory T cells in long-lasting Graves disease. iRepertoire HTBI primers and Arm-PCR of CDR3 regions built TCR beta libraries. Each CDR3 protein is one row after TCRdb ran MiXCR on the multiplex PCR reads. The table shows roughly 400,000 distinct CDR3 sequences, with less than 25% occurring only once. Documented time point: persistent/refractory GD, antithyroid drugs over 5 years with positive TRAb. RNA isolated from PBMCs was used to make the TCR library. The material was peripheral blood mononuclear cells (PBMCs), obtained when the disease was refractory, from a patient treated with antithyroid drugs. Receptors were obtained from a female donor with Graves disease.

This clonotype was detected many times. This chain connects TRBV28 to TRBJ1-5; no clear D gene. Germline loops: CDR1 MDHEN, CDR2 SYDVKM. There are 15 residues in the CDR3. V lost 2 bases to trimming and J lost 0 bases, with 8 bases between them. Here the CDR3 reads CASSLGGYSNQPQHF. The CDR3 nucleotides are TGTGCCAGCAGTTTAGGAGGGTATAGCAATCAGCCCCAGCATTTT. Full variable domain (remainder filled in from reference TRBV28 and TRBJ1-5): DVKVTQSSRYLVKRTGEKVFLECVQDMDHENMFWYRQDPGLGLRLIYFSYDVKMKEKGDIPEGYSVSREKKERFSLILESASTNQTSMYLCASSLGGYSNQPQHFGDGTRLSIL.

The genes are TRBV12-3 or TRBV12-4 and TRBJ2-5, with 16 positions matching TRBD2. The CDR3 has 16 amino acids. Trimming at V came to 6 bases and at J to 5 bases, leaving 6 bases not matched to a gene. CDR3 nucleotide sequence: TGTGCCAGCAGACCTGGGACTAGCGGGAGGGGGGAGACCCAGTACTTC. Protein sequence: CASRPGTSGRGETQYF.

This clonotype was recorded many times. The chain has TRBV6-1 and TRBJ1-1; TRBD1 matches at 7 bases. The junction had 17 bases not matched to a gene; V was cut back by 6 bases and J by 7 bases. The CDR3 spans 16 residues. Germline V gene lookup returns CDR1 MNHNS and CDR2 SASEGT. CDR3 amino acids: CASRPLKGAAMNEAFF. The DNA for the CDR3 is TGTGCCAGCAGACCTCTAAAGGGGGCAGCGATGAATGAAGCTTTCTTT.

V and J are TRBV7-2 and TRBJ2-7; TRBD2 aligns across 9 bases. CDR1 SGHTA and CDR2 FQGNSA come from the germline V gene. V dropped 1 base and J dropped 6; count of bases not matched to a gene: 4. The CDR3 totals 14 residues. CDR3 DNA sequence: TGTGCCAGCAGCTTAGGTGGGACTAGCTCCGAGCAGTACTTC. Encoded protein: CASSLGGTSSEQYF.

About this clonotype itself: The CDR3 end shows no conserved phenylalanine or tryptophan, and so a read error is likely. This chain joins TRBV30 and TRBJ1-1; no definite D call. CDR3 length equals 16 residues. Deletions cut 3 bases from V and 0 bases from J, with 17 bases between. Germline CDR1 and CDR2: GTSNPN and SVGIG (reference sequence). DNA for the CDR3: TGTGCCTGGAGAGAGTCGGAGCCATTCATGAACACTGAAGCTTTCCTT. Residues: CAWRESEPFMNTEAFL.

This clonotype was observed at least ten times. CDR3 DNA: TGTGCCAGCAGTGAAACGGGAGGGCGCTCCTACGAGCAGTACTTC. Amino acids: CASSETGGRSYEQYF. The V call is TRBV2, the J call TRBJ2-7; 8 bases align to TRBD2. Germline CDR1 and CDR2: SNHLY and FYNNEI. Trimming at V came to 2 bases and at J to 0 bases, leaving 3 bases not matched to a gene. The CDR3 is 15 amino acids.

This rearrangement joins TRBV6-1 to TRBJ2-7, with D tentatively TRBD2 (7 bases). The CDR3 spans 14 residues. The V gene lost 5 bases and the J gene lost 4 bases, with 15 bases spanning the gap. Germline V gene data show CDR1 as MNHNS and CDR2 as SASEGT. CDR3 sequence: CASSRGGELYEQYF. CDR3 DNA: TGTGCCAGCAGTAGGGGGGGGGAATTATACGAGCAGTACTTC.

The chain uses TRBV6-2 or TRBV6-3 and TRBJ2-1; 11 nucleotides agree with TRBD1. Germline loops: CDR1 MNHEY, CDR2 SVGEGT. The junction had 20 bases not matched to a gene; V was cut back by 6 bases and J by 4 bases. The CDR3 is 20 amino acids. The CDR3 is CASSHTGTGGRTGIYNEQFF. DNA of the CDR3: TGTGCCAGCAGCCATACCGGGACAGGGGGTCGTACGGGGATTTACAATGAGCAGTTCTTC.

This clonotype has ten or more counts. CDR3 nucleotides: TGTGCCAGCAGTGACTTGGGCGGGAGTGGCGAGCAGTACTTC. Its protein product is CASSDLGGSGEQYF. V usage is TRBV2 and J usage is TRBJ2-7; 7 nucleotides line up with TRBD2. The CDR3 loop spans 14 amino acids. The V and J ends lost 3 bases and 6 bases, in that order; junction bases with no gene match: 8. Germline lookup yields CDR1 SNHLY and CDR2 FYNNEI.

The chain has TRBV2 and TRBJ1-5; 7 bases align to TRBD1. The CDR3 has 15 amino acids. The J segment lost 0 bases and the V segment lost 8 bases, leaving 7 bases of the junction unmatched. The germline V gene has CDR1 SNHLY and CDR2 FYNNEI. The CDR3 loop reads CASEGQSNSNQPQHF. The CDR3 DNA follows: TGTGCCAGCGAGGGACAGTCGAATAGCAATCAGCCCCAGCATTTT.

This clonotype was counted once. Being one base from a much bigger clone, this may be a read error. The chain links TRBV28 to TRBJ1-5, with unresolved D. This CDR3 is 13 amino acids long. With 5 bases removed from V and 7 bases from J, the gap between germline ends came to 12 bases. Germline V gene sequence: CDR1 MDHEN, CDR2 SYDVKM. The CDR3: CASSGKGTQPQHF. CDR3 DNA: TGTGCCAGCAGTGGTAAGGGCACCCAGCCCCAGCATTTT. Full variable domain (rest looked up from reference TRBV28 and TRBJ1-5): DVKVTQSSRYLVKRTGEKVFLECVQDMDHENMFWYRQDPGLGLRLIYFSYDVKMKEKGDIPEGYSVSREKKERFSLILESASTNQTSMYLCASSGKGTQPQHFGDGTRLSIL.

This clonotype occurred many times. The chain is built from TRBV5-6 and TRBJ1-2; D gene uncertain. Trimming took off 4 bases at V and 1 base at J, with 8 bases between the two ends. The CDR3 loop spans 13 amino acids. Germline V gives CDR1 SGHDT, CDR2 YYEEEE. The CDR3 region has the DNA TGTGCCAGCAGCGAGGGTCTTAACTATGGCTACACCTTC. It yields the protein CASSEGLNYGYTF.

Only a few counts were recorded for this clonotype. This chain links TRBV29-1 with TRBJ2-7; the match to TRBD1 covers 10 bases. Per germline, CDR1 SQVTM and CDR2 ANQGSEA. Trimming took 6 bases from V and 6 from J; bases not matched to a gene: 14. The CDR3 sequence is 15 residues long. In nucleotides, the CDR3 is TGCAGCGTGTCCAGAGGGACAGGGGCTTTCAGCGAGCAGTACTTC. Protein product: CSVSRGTGAFSEQYF.

This clonotype has ten or more counts. The CDR3 region is CASSLGTGRNSPLHF. In nucleotides, the CDR3 is TGTGCCAGCAGCTTAGGGACAGGGCGGAATTCACCCCTCCACTTT. V usage is TRBV13 and J usage is TRBJ1-6; 7 nucleotides agree with TRBD1. Germline CDR1 PRHDT, CDR2 FYEKMQ (reference sequence). V was clipped by 0 bases and J by 7 bases; unmatched bases: 3. This CDR3 is built from 15 residues. Supplemented by reference TRBV13 and TRBJ1-6, the full variable domain reads AAGVIQSPRHLIKEKRETATLKCYPIPRHDTVYWYQQGPGQDPQFLISFYEKMQSDKGSIPDRFSAQQFSDYHSELNMSSLELGDSALYFCASSLGTGRNSPLHFGNGTRLTVT.

The chain combines TRBV6-1 with TRBJ1-5; perhaps TRBD1 as D (6 bases). CDR1 is MNHNS, CDR2 SASEGT, per germline. This CDR3 spans 15 amino acids. The ends were cut back, 5 bases at V and 0 bases at J, with 11 bases in the middle. CDR3 coding DNA: TGTGCCAGCAGTCAGGGGCCACTTAGCAATCAGCCCCAGCATTTT. Encoded protein: CASSQGPLSNQPQHF.

This clonotype was picked up a small number of times. The gene calls are TRBV28 and TRBJ2-4, with D hard to call. Between the trimmed V and J ends, which lost 6 bases and 7 bases, there was a span of 13 bases. Germline V gives CDR1 MDHEN, CDR2 SYDVKM. The CDR3 sequence is 13 residues long. The CDR3 DNA sequence: TGTGCCAGCAGGGCGGAGCCTAGGAACATTCAGTACTTC. Protein sequence: CASRAEPRNIQYF.

This clonotype has only a few counts. The CDR3 DNA follows: TGTGCCAGCAGTGACGGTGTAGGTGTGGAGTACTTC. Its translation: CASSDGVGVEYF. The rearrangement joins TRBV2 to TRBJ2-7; no reliable D call. The CDR3 has 12 residues. Germline V lookup: CDR1 SNHLY, CDR2 FYNNEI. V gave up 3 bases and J gave up 11 bases, with 14 bases separating them. Variable domain in full (rest from reference TRBV2 and TRBJ2-7): EPEVTQTPSHQVTQMGQEVILRCVPISNHLYFYWYRQILGQKVEFLVSFYNNEISEKSEIFDDQFSVERPDGSNFTLKIRSTKLEDSAMYFCASSDGVGVEYFGPGTRLTVT.

The chain carries TRBV6-9 and TRBJ2-1, with 7 bases matching TRBD2. CDR3 length: 12 residues. V shed 3 bases, J shed 12 bases, and the junction held 5 bases outside the gene matches. CDR1 MNHGY and CDR2 SVAAGI come from the germline V gene. This CDR3 is CASSYGRSGQFF. The CDR3 bases are TGTGCCAGCAGTTACGGGAGGAGCGGGCAGTTCTTC.

In its sample, this clonotype was seen a few times. V is TRBV6-5 and J is TRBJ1-1; TRBD1 might be the D (5 bases). The CDR3 totals 17 residues. The germline V and J ends were trimmed by 2 bases and 1 base, with 17 bases remaining between them. Per germline, CDR1 MNHEY and CDR2 SVGAGI. The CDR3 DNA reads TGTGCCAGCAGTTACCCCCCCTGGAGGGGACGGAACACTGAAGCTTTCTTT. Protein: CASSYPPWRGRNTEAFF.

Ten or more counts support this clonotype. This chain connects TRBV27 to TRBJ2-7; 9 bases line up with TRBD2. Trimming cost V 6 bases and J 1 base; bases outside gene matches: 16. Germline loops: CDR1 MNHEY, CDR2 SMNVEV (reference sequence). This CDR3 spans 18 amino acids. CDR3 loop: CASRASSSTSGYSYEQYF. The CDR3 DNA sequence: TGTGCCAGCAGAGCATCATCTTCGACTAGCGGTTATTCCTACGAGCAGTACTTC.